The 28 T cell receptor beta chains in this list originate from one sample, sequenced in a study of T cells in Graves' hyperthyroidism and ophthalmopathy. TCR beta CDR3 region amplification was performed from RNA transcripts. The TCR CDR3 first-round RT-PCR relied on the HTBI primer set. One entry per CDR3 protein, called by TCRdb with MiXCR from the multiplex PCR reads. The sample records hundreds of thousands of distinct CDR3 sequences, around 15% being singletons. Material: blood. The source of these receptors is a woman aged 18-29 years with Graves' hyperthyroidism.

This clonotype was seen many times. The chain uses TRBV18 and TRBJ2-1; D is ambiguous. CDR1 KGHSH and CDR2 LQKENI come from the germline V gene. Trimming stripped 7 bases from V and 5 bases from J, with 18 bases between. The CDR3 sequence is 15 residues long. Written as DNA, the CDR3 is TGTGCCAGCTACCCAGAGAGGTCTAGGGACAATGAGCAGTTCTTC. This gives the protein CASYPERSRDNEQFF.

This clonotype has a handful of counts. J is TRBJ1-6 and V is TRBV7-9, with D possibly matching TRBD1 (6 bases). This CDR3 region has 14 residues. Trimming shortened V by 5 bases and J by 14 bases, and 19 bases separated the two germline ends. CDR1 and CDR2 from the germline V gene are SEHNR and FQNEAQ (reference sequence). The chain's CDR3 is CASSPREGGKALHF. The CDR3 coding sequence is TGTGCCAGCAGCCCTCGAGAAGGGGGGAAAGCCCTCCACTTT.

The chain couples TRBV27 to TRBJ2-2; TRBD2 agrees at 8 bases. Germline CDR1 is MNHEY and CDR2 is SMNVEV (reference sequence). V trimming: 8 bases; J trimming: 6 bases; junction bases outside the gene matches: 11. This CDR3 contains 15 residues. For the CDR3, the DNA is TGTGCCAGCGGGACTTTGAGCGGGAGTGCCGGGGAGCTGTTTTTT. Its translation is CASGTLSGSAGELFF.

This clonotype was seen a few times. The V call is TRBV7-3, the J call TRBJ2-3, with 9 nucleotides matching TRBD2. Unmatched junction bases numbered 8, after V lost 7 bases and J lost 0 bases. The CDR3 extends over 16 amino acids. Germline V gene lookup returns CDR1 SGHTA and CDR2 FQGTGA. The CDR3 DNA follows: TGTGCCAGCACCGCCGGACTAGCGTATAGCACAGATACGCAGTATTTT. As protein: CASTAGLAYSTDTQYF.

This clonotype was observed at least ten times. J is TRBJ2-3 and V is TRBV6-2 or TRBV6-3; maybe TRBD1 (7 bases). V was cut by 6 bases and J by 2 bases, with 15 bases left in between. Germline loops: CDR1 MNHEY, CDR2 SVGEGT. The CDR3 consists of 15 residues. This chain's CDR3 is CASSPRGDPTDTQYF. Here the CDR3 DNA reads TGTGCCAGCAGCCCCAGGGGGGACCCCACAGATACGCAGTATTTT.

The CDR3 sequence is CASSLWGGTWDSPLHF. CDR3 bases: TGTGCCAGCAGCTTGTGGGGTGGCACGTGGGATTCACCCCTCCACTTT. The genes are TRBV5-5 and TRBJ1-6; unclear D gene. The CDR3 extends over 16 amino acids. The ends were cut back, 1 base at V and 8 bases at J, with 16 bases in the middle. Germline CDR1 and CDR2: SGHKS and YYEKEE (reference sequence).

V usage is TRBV2 and J usage is TRBJ2-3; TRBD2 matches 10 bases. V was clipped by 4 bases and J by 2 bases; unmatched bases: 3. The CDR3 spans 15 residues. Germline values: CDR1 SNHLY, CDR2 FYNNEI. The CDR3 DNA reads as TGTGCCAGCAGTGGGACTAGCGGATTCACAGATACGCAGTATTTT. It specifies CASSGTSGFTDTQYF.

Many counts were recorded for this clonotype. The chain recombines TRBV18 with TRBJ1-4; no clear D gene. CDR1 and CDR2 (germline): KGHSH, LQKENI. The V end was cut by 2 bases, the J end by 7 bases, with 8 bases between. This CDR3 comprises 13 residues. This CDR3 reads CASSPGPGEKLFF. In DNA, the CDR3 is TGTGCCAGCTCACCAGGACCGGGTGAAAAACTGTTTTTT.

This clonotype was counted a few times. The CDR3 bases are TGTGCCAGCAGCTTAAAGGCCAACTACGAGCAGTACTTC. Translation gives CASSLKANYEQYF. The chain uses TRBV7-3 and TRBJ2-7; D gene unclear. V was trimmed by 1 base and J by 3 bases, leaving 7 bases between them. CDR3 length: 13 residues. Germline CDR1 reads SGHTA; CDR2 reads FQGTGA.

The chain uses TRBV12-3 or TRBV12-4 and TRBJ2-1; TRBD2 aligns across 9 bases. The junction had 4 bases not matched to a gene; V was cut back by 4 bases and J by 0 bases. CDR3 size: 16 residues. The CDR3, as DNA: TGTGCCAGCAGTTCCCATAGCGGGAGCTCCTACAATGAGCAGTTCTTC. This encodes CASSSHSGSSYNEQFF.

This clonotype was recorded a few times. The CDR3 nucleotides read TGTGCCAGCAGCACCCTCGGGGGAGGGGCAGGGGCAGATACGCAGTATTTT. It translates to CASSTLGGGAGADTQYF. This rearrangement joins TRBV5-6 to TRBJ2-3, with TRBD2 as a possible D gene (7 bases). V dropped 4 bases and J dropped 4 bases, with 22 bases sitting between them. The CDR3 runs to 17 residues. The V gene's germline CDR1 is SGHDT and CDR2 YYEEEE.

This sequence joins TRBV9 and TRBJ2-3; TRBD2 agrees at 12 bases. The CDR3 sequence is 17 residues long. V lost 4 bases, J lost 0 bases, and 6 bases stayed unmatched. Germline lookup yields CDR1 SGDLS and CDR2 YYNGEE. Here the CDR3 DNA reads TGTGCCAGCAGCCGACTAGCGGGAGAACTTAGCACAGATACGCAGTATTTT. It yields the protein CASSRLAGELSTDTQYF.

The DNA of the CDR3 is TGTGCCACCAATATAGCGGAGAACTACAATGAGCAGTTCTTC. This gives the protein CATNIAENYNEQFF. The chain combines TRBV15 with TRBJ2-1; a possible D gene is TRBD2 (6 bases). V lost 7 bases and J 3 bases, leaving 13 bases between the germline ends. Germline V gives CDR1 LNHNV, CDR2 YYDKDF (reference sequence). The CDR3 is 14 residues long.

This clonotype has ten or more counts. This chain uses TRBV5-6 with TRBJ1-5, with D perhaps matching TRBD1 (6 bases). The V end was cut by 4 bases, the J end by 4 bases, with 18 bases between. CDR1 is SGHDT and CDR2 is YYEEEE in the germline V gene. CDR3 length: 16 residues. The CDR3 DNA is TGTGCCAGCAGCATTGGCGGGGGCGCATCGAATCAGCCCCAGCATTTT. Amino acids: CASSIGGGASNQPQHF. The full variable domain, completed using reference TRBV5-6 and TRBJ1-5, is DAGVTQSPTHLIKTRGQQVTLRCSPKSGHDTVSWYQQALGQGPQFIFQYYEEEERQRGNFPDRFSGHQFPNYSSELNVNALLLGDSALYLCASSIGGGASNQPQHFGDGTRLSIL.

The V call is TRBV14, the J call TRBJ2-7; D call uncertain. The germline V and J ends were trimmed by 2 bases and 9 bases, with 14 bases remaining between them. This CDR3 has 13 amino acids. Germline V CDR1 and CDR2: SGHDN, FVKESK. CDR3 sequence (DNA): TGTGCCAGCAGCCAACCCGGATCTATCGTGCAGTACTTC. Translation: CASSQPGSIVQYF.

This clonotype was seen repeatedly, ten times or more. The genes are TRBV3-1 and TRBJ1-1; no clear D gene. The germline V and J ends were trimmed by 0 bases and 3 bases, with 11 bases remaining between them. The germline V gene encodes CDR1 LGHDT and CDR2 YNNKEL (reference sequence). This CDR3 region has 15 residues. The CDR3 DNA follows: TGTGCCAGCAGCCAAGATTCGCGGGAGGACACTGAAGCTTTCTTT. Its translation: CASSQDSREDTEAFF.

This clonotype was seen many times. This chain uses TRBV18 with TRBJ2-1; tentative D call: TRBD2 (6 bases). Trimming removed 2 bases from V and 6 bases from J, with 11 bases in between. The CDR3 consists of 14 residues. CDR1 KGHSH and CDR2 LQKENI come from the germline V gene. Written as DNA, the CDR3 is TGTGCCAGCTCACCATGGAGGGAACTCAATGAGCAGTTCTTC. Translation gives CASSPWRELNEQFF.

This clonotype showed up many times. The chain is built from TRBV12-3 or TRBV12-4 and TRBJ2-7; D gene ambiguous. V was shortened by 0 bases and J by 7 bases, with 7 bases between the two germline ends. The CDR3 sequence is 12 residues long. The CDR3 region has the DNA TGTGCCAGCAGTTTAGCTCCCGTTGAGCAGTACTTC. Translating it yields CASSLAPVEQYF.

This clonotype appeared many times. This chain connects TRBV29-1 to TRBJ2-3; 12 nucleotides match TRBD2. V gave up 6 bases and J gave up 5 bases; unmatched junction bases: 6. CDR1 and CDR2 (germline): SQVTM, ANQGSEA. The CDR3 spans 14 residues. Here the CDR3 DNA reads TGCAGCGTCCCTCCGGGACTAGCGGGAGATACGCAGTATTTT. Translating it yields CSVPPGLAGDTQYF.

This clonotype was observed a handful of times. V is TRBV5-4 and J is TRBJ2-3, with D unclear. V dropped 2 bases and J dropped 7 bases, with 5 bases sitting between them. Germline V gene lookup returns CDR1 SGHNT and CDR2 YYREEE (reference sequence). CDR3 size: 11 residues. The CDR3 DNA follows: TGTGCCAGCAGCTTTGAATATACGCAGTATTTT. It encodes CASSFEYTQYF.

This clonotype occurred a few times. V gene TRBV7-2 combines with J gene TRBJ1-1; possible D gene TRBD1, 5 bases. V was cut by 5 bases and J by 3 bases, with 16 bases left in between. The germline gives CDR1 SGHTA, CDR2 FQGNSA. The CDR3 extends over 15 amino acids. CDR3 region: CASSPSGRRHTEAFF. In DNA, the CDR3 is TGTGCCAGCAGCCCCTCGGGGCGACGTCACACTGAAGCTTTCTTT. The full variable domain, in which reference TRBV7-2 and TRBJ1-1 provide the parts outside the CDR3, is GAGVSQSPSNKVTEKGKDVELRCDPISGHTALYWYRQSLGQGLEFLIYFQGNSAPDKSGLPSDRFSAERTGGSVSTLTIQRTQQEDSAVYLCASSPSGRRHTEAFFGQGTRLTVV.

In its sample, this clonotype was seen many times. V and J are TRBV7-9 and TRBJ2-5; possibly TRBD2 for D (5 bases). Per the germline V gene, CDR1 is SEHNR and CDR2 is FQNEAQ (reference sequence). CDR3 length: 16 residues. The V gene lost 6 bases and the J gene lost 2 bases, with 19 bases spanning the gap. The CDR3 nucleotides are TGTGCCAGCAGACCCCCCGGTGGAGGAATTCAAGAGACCCAGTACTTC. Its translation is CASRPPGGGIQETQYF.

This clonotype was counted between two and nine times. This rearrangement joins TRBV10-1 to TRBJ2-3; tentative D call: TRBD2 (6 bases). With 6 bases removed from V and 2 bases from J, the gap between germline ends came to 15 bases. Germline V gene lookup returns CDR1 WNHNN and CDR2 SYGVQD (reference sequence). The CDR3 consists of 15 residues. The CDR3 DNA follows: TGCGCCAGCAGCGAATTCGGGAGCCCCACAGATACGCAGTATTTT. Protein: CASSEFGSPTDTQYF.

This rearrangement joins TRBV27 to TRBJ2-2; a possible D gene is TRBD1 (5 bases). The germline V and J ends were trimmed by 6 bases and 6 bases, with 14 bases remaining between them. Per germline, CDR1 MNHEY and CDR2 SMNVEV (reference sequence). The CDR3 sequence is 14 residues long. CDR3 loop: CASRPITGPGELFF. CDR3 DNA sequence: TGTGCCAGCAGACCAATCACAGGCCCCGGGGAGCTGTTTTTT.

This clonotype has just a few counts. The CDR3, as DNA: TGTGCCAGCAGCTTGGCCTCCCGCGCGGGAGGCAACACCGGGGAGCTGTTTTTT. Translating it yields CASSLASRAGGNTGELFF. V is TRBV5-4 and J is TRBJ2-2; 8 bases align to TRBD2. Trimming at V came to 0 bases and at J to 2 bases, leaving 9 bases not matched to a gene. CDR3 length: 18 residues. CDR1 and CDR2 (germline): SGHNT, YYREEE (reference sequence).

This clonotype occurred a few times. The V gene is TRBV9, the J gene TRBJ1-3; D call uncertain. The CDR3 sequence is 16 residues long. CDR1 is SGDLS and CDR2 is YYNGEE in the germline V gene. V was pared by 0 bases and J by 2 bases, with 12 bases between. CDR3 protein: CASSVDNVLTGNTIYF. CDR3 DNA: TGTGCCAGCAGCGTAGACAATGTCTTAACTGGAAACACCATATATTTT. The full variable domain, completed using reference TRBV9 and TRBJ1-3, is DSGVTQTPKHLITATGQRVTLRCSPRSGDLSVYWYQQSLDQGLQFLIQYYNGEERAKGNILERFSAQQFPDLHSELNLSSLELGDSALYFCASSVDNVLTGNTIYFGEGSWLTVV.

This clonotype showed up many times. The gene calls are TRBV6-1 and TRBJ2-1, with TRBD2 matching over 9 bases. Germline CDR1 MNHNS, CDR2 SASEGT. V was clipped by 4 bases and J by 6 bases; unmatched bases: 1. This CDR3 has 13 residues. In DNA, the CDR3 is TGTGCCAGCAGTGGGACTAGCGTCAATGAGCAGTTCTTC. This codes for CASSGTSVNEQFF.

This clonotype was counted at least ten times. V usage is TRBV28 and J usage is TRBJ2-1; a possible D gene is TRBD2 (6 bases). The CDR3 runs to 13 residues. Trimming took off 6 bases at V and 9 bases at J, with 15 bases between the two ends. The germline CDR1 and CDR2 sequences are MDHEN and SYDVKM. The CDR3 nucleotides are TGTGCCAGCAGGACGGGACTCTGGGGTGAGCAGTTCTTC. This encodes CASRTGLWGEQFF.